The 20 T cell receptor beta chains below were found in one sample sequenced in a study of T-cell reconstitution after alpha-beta-depleted transplantation in children. TCRbeta library construction was performed incorporating unique molecular identifiers. TCRdb itself ran the PCR reads through MiXCR, one entry per CDR3 protein. The data contain approximately 500,000 distinct CDR3 sequences, roughly a tenth of them seen just once; the ten biggest clones take up just over 2%. The input for sequencing was PBMCs, taken before TCRalphabeta/CD19-depleted stem cell transplant. These receptors were taken from a child aged 2 to 10 with inherited bone marrow failure, due to receive a stem cell transplant.

This sequence joins TRBV20-1 and TRBJ2-3; 9 bases are shared with TRBD2. The trim removed 6 bases at V and 4 bases at J, leaving 8 bases unmatched. Germline values: CDR1 DFQATT, CDR2 SNEGSKA (reference sequence). This CDR3 is built from 14 residues. The CDR3 region has the DNA TGCAGTGCCTTAGCGGGAGTCTCCGCAGATACGCAGTATTTT. Its translation: CSALAGVSADTQYF.

This clonotype was seen a handful of times. The chain employs TRBV27 and TRBJ2-3; D gene ambiguous. Germline CDR1 MNHEY, CDR2 SMNVEV (reference sequence). The V and J ends lost 8 bases and 2 bases respectively, with 11 bases between them. CDR3 length: 13 amino acids. In DNA, the CDR3 is TGTGCCAGCCGGCCTCTGTCCACAGATACGCAGTATTTT. Protein sequence: CASRPLSTDTQYF.

A few counts support this clonotype. The chain carries TRBV29-1 and TRBJ2-7; 12 bases agree with TRBD2. The J segment lost 5 bases and the V segment lost 4 bases, leaving 6 bases of the junction unmatched. Looked up from germline, CDR1 is SQVTM and CDR2 is ANQGSEA. The CDR3 runs to 14 residues. This CDR3 reads CSVVGLAGIDEQYF. CDR3 coding DNA: TGCAGCGTTGTGGGACTAGCGGGTATCGACGAGCAGTACTTC.

This clonotype was recorded many times. The genes are TRBV9 and TRBJ2-7; 9 bases are a match to TRBD1. The CDR3 spans 15 residues. Germline V gene data show CDR1 as SGDLS and CDR2 as YYNGEE. V was pared by 3 bases and J by 4 bases, with 8 bases of the junction left unmatched. The CDR3 DNA sequence: TGTGCCAGCAGCGAAGACGGGACAGGGACGTACGAGCAGTACTTC. Translated: CASSEDGTGTYEQYF.

This clonotype came up many times. V is TRBV7-9 and J is TRBJ2-2; 7 nucleotides agree with TRBD1. J lost 6 bases, V lost 2 bases, and 6 bases had no gene match. This CDR3 region has 15 residues. Germline CDR1 SEHNR, CDR2 FQNEAQ (reference sequence). CDR3 region: CASSLRDSPAGELFF. The CDR3 DNA reads TGTGCCAGCAGCTTACGGGACAGTCCGGCCGGGGAGCTGTTTTTT.

The chain combines TRBV29-1 with TRBJ2-5, with TRBD1 identical over 7 bases. The CDR3 is made up of 13 amino acids. Per the germline V gene, CDR1 is SQVTM and CDR2 is ANQGSEA. The V and J ends lost 5 bases and 1 base, in that order; junction bases with no gene match: 4. The DNA of the CDR3 is TGCAGCGTTTGGGACAGTACCCAAGAGACCCAGTACTTC. It codes for CSVWDSTQETQYF.

This clonotype was seen at least ten times. The chain has TRBV10-2 and TRBJ2-7; the D is unclear. Trimming cost V 4 bases and J 3 bases, with 13 bases left between them. The CDR3 extends over 14 amino acids. In germline, CDR1 is WSHSY, CDR2 SAAADI. CDR3 region: CASSGWTEFYEQYF. In DNA form, the CDR3 reads TGCGCCAGCAGTGGCTGGACGGAGTTCTACGAGCAGTACTTC.

At least ten counts were recorded for this clonotype. The chain joins TRBV27 to TRBJ1-6; possibly TRBD1 for D (5 bases). CDR3 length: 13 amino acids. CDR1 MNHEY and CDR2 SMNVEV come from the germline V gene (reference sequence). Deletions cut 4 bases from V and 9 bases from J, with 10 bases between. The CDR3 region has the DNA TGTGCCAGCAGTTGGGAGGGGTTTTCACCCCTCCACTTT. Its protein product is CASSWEGFSPLHF.

This clonotype has a count of ten or more. The chain recombines TRBV6-2 or TRBV6-3 with TRBJ2-1; a possible D gene is TRBD2 (6 bases). The CDR3 contains 16 residues. Looked up from germline, CDR1 is MNHEY and CDR2 is SVGEGT. V lost 5 bases and J 0 bases, leaving 14 bases between the germline ends. CDR3 residues: CASSRFSGVSYNEQFF. The CDR3 DNA follows: TGTGCCAGCAGTCGATTTAGCGGCGTCTCCTACAATGAGCAGTTCTTC.

This clonotype turned up a few times. The chain links TRBV29-1 to TRBJ1-2; D unresolved. Germline V gives CDR1 SQVTM, CDR2 ANQGSEA. V was pared by 0 bases and J by 7 bases, with 3 bases between. The CDR3 loop spans 10 amino acids. Written as DNA, the CDR3 is TGCAGCGTTGAAGATCCTGGCTACACCTTC. It specifies CSVEDPGYTF.

This clonotype was seen a few times. V and J are TRBV7-2 and TRBJ2-3; D call uncertain. Germline CDR1 and CDR2: SGHTA and FQGNSA. CDR3 length: 16 amino acids. Trimming removed 4 bases at V and 0 bases at J, with 14 bases between. CDR3 amino acids: CASSSVGLGSTDTQYF. The CDR3 nucleotides are TGTGCCAGCAGCTCAGTAGGCCTAGGAAGCACAGATACGCAGTATTTT.

This clonotype was seen at least ten times. This rearrangement joins TRBV7-9 to TRBJ2-1, with 11 positions matching TRBD2. The V and J ends lost 4 bases and 10 bases, in that order; junction bases with no gene match: 12. CDR3 length equals 16 residues. Looked up from germline, CDR1 is SEHNR and CDR2 is FQNEAQ (reference sequence). For the CDR3, the DNA is TGTGCCAGCAGCTGGTGGACTAGCGGGCCCCGGGGGGAGCAGTTCTTC. It is translated as CASSWWTSGPRGEQFF.

This clonotype appeared many times. The chain recombines TRBV9 with TRBJ2-7; a weak D match, TRBD2 (6 bases). The germline V gene encodes CDR1 SGDLS and CDR2 YYNGEE. The germline V and J ends were trimmed by 1 base and 10 bases, with 21 bases remaining between them. The CDR3 has 15 residues. The CDR3 is CASSVTPRDSVHQYF. The CDR3 DNA is TGTGCCAGCAGCGTAACCCCCCGGGACTCCGTGCATCAGTACTTC.

This clonotype occurred many times. V is TRBV20-1 and J is TRBJ2-3; the D gene is possibly TRBD2 (6 bases). Trimming pared 5 bases from V and 3 bases from J, leaving 18 bases between. Germline V CDR1 and CDR2: DFQATT, SNEGSKA (reference sequence). There are 15 residues in the CDR3. In DNA form, the CDR3 reads TGCAGTGCTTACGCGGACGGGAGAGGGACAGATACGCAGTATTTT. Translation: CSAYADGRGTDTQYF.

This clonotype was seen a few times. V is TRBV5-4 and J is TRBJ2-2; D is undetermined. This CDR3 has 13 residues. The ends were cut back, 6 bases at V and 2 bases at J, with 8 bases in the middle. Germline V gene data show CDR1 as SGHNT and CDR2 as YYREEE (reference sequence). The CDR3: CASNQPNTGELFF. The CDR3 nucleotides read TGTGCCAGCAACCAGCCTAACACCGGGGAGCTGTTTTTT.

This clonotype was observed many times. V and J are TRBV2 and TRBJ2-5; D is possibly TRBD1 or TRBD2 (5 bases each). The CDR3 covers 13 residues. The ends were cut back, 7 bases at V and 2 bases at J, with 11 bases in the middle. The V gene's germline CDR1 is SNHLY and CDR2 FYNNEI. The CDR3 nucleotides read TGTGCCAGCACCGGGACGGAACAAGAGACCCAGTACTTC. Translating it yields CASTGTEQETQYF.

This clonotype was detected only a few times. This sequence joins TRBV28 and TRBJ2-1, with 8 bases fitting TRBD1. The CDR3 runs 16 residues. The ends lost 4 bases at V and 3 bases at J; junction bases unmatched: 8. Germline V gives CDR1 MDHEN, CDR2 SYDVKM. This CDR3 is CASSSVGTGFYNEQFF. The CDR3, as DNA: TGTGCCAGCAGTTCCGTGGGGACAGGATTCTACAATGAGCAGTTCTTC.

This clonotype showed up many times. The chain combines TRBV20-1 with TRBJ2-7; 9 positions agree with TRBD1. This CDR3 is 12 amino acids long. V gave up 4 bases and J gave up 4 bases; unmatched junction bases: 2. CDR1 and CDR2 from the germline V gene are DFQATT and SNEGSKA (reference sequence). This chain's CDR3 is CSAIDRGYEQYF. The CDR3 DNA sequence: TGCAGTGCTATCGACAGGGGGTACGAGCAGTACTTC.

This clonotype was seen many times. The gene calls are TRBV5-6 and TRBJ2-1; no clear D gene. This CDR3 comprises 15 residues. Germline CDR1 SGHDT, CDR2 YYEEEE. The ends were cut back, 4 bases at V and 5 bases at J, with 16 bases in the middle. The CDR3 DNA is TGTGCCAGCAGCCTGACACCTCAAGTTAACAATGAGCAGTTCTTC. Protein sequence: CASSLTPQVNNEQFF.

In its sample, this clonotype was seen many times. V usage is TRBV5-1 and J usage is TRBJ1-1, with D perhaps TRBD1 (6 bases). Trimming cost V 1 base and J 0 bases, with 13 bases left between them. The CDR3 runs 16 residues. The V gene's germline CDR1 is SGHRS and CDR2 YFSETQ. In nucleotides, the CDR3 is TGCGCCAGCAGCTTGTTACAGGGAAGCATGAACACTGAAGCTTTCTTT. This translates into CASSLLQGSMNTEAFF.